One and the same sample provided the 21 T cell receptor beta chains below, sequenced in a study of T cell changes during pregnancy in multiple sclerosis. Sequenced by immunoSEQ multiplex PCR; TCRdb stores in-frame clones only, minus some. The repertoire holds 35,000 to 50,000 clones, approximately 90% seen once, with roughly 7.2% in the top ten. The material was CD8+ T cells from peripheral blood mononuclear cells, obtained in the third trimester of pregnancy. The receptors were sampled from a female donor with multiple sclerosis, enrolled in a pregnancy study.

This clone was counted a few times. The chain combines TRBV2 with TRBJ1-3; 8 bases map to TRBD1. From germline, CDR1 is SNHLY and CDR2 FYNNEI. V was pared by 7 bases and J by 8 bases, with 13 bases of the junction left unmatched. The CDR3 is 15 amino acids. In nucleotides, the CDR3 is TGTGCCAGCACTAACCCGGACAGGGTGGGAGACACCATATATTTT. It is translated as CASTNPDRVGDTIYF.

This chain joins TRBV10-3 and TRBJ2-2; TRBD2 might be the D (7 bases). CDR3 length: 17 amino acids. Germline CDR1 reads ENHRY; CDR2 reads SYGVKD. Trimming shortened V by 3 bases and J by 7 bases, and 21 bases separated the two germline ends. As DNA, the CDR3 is TGTGCCATCAGTGATGGCGGGGGCTCAAGGCAGTACGGGGAGCTGTTTTTT. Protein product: CAISDGGGSRQYGELFF.

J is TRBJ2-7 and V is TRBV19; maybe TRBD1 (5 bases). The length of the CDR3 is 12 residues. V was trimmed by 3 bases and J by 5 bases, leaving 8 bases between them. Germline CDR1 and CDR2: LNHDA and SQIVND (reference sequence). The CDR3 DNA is TGTGCCAGTAGTATTCCAGGGAACGAGCAGTACTTC. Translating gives CASSIPGNEQYF.

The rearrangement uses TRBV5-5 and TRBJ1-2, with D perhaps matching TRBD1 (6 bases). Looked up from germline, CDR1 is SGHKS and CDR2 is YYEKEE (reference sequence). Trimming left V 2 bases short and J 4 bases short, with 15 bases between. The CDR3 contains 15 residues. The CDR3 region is CASSLETGLSYGYTF. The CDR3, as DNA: TGTGCCAGCAGCTTAGAAACAGGGTTAAGCTATGGCTACACCTTC.

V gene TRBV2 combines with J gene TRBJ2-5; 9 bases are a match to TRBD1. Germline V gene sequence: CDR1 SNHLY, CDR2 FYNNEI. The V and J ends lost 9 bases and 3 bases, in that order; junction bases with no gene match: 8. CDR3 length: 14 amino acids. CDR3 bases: TGTGCCAGAGAACGGGACAGGGCTGAAGAGACCCAGTACTTC. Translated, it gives CARERDRAEETQYF. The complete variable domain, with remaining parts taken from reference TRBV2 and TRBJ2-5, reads EPEVTQTPSHQVTQMGQEVILRCVPISNHLYFYWYRQILGQKVEFLVSFYNNEISEKSEIFDDQFSVERPDGSNFTLKIRSTKLEDSAMYFCARERDRAEETQYFGPGTRLLVL.

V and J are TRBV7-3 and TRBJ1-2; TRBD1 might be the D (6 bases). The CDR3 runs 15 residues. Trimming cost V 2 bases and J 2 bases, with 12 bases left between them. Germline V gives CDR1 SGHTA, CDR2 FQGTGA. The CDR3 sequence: CASSLGPGQNYGYTF. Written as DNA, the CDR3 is TGTGCCAGCAGCTTAGGTCCAGGACAGAACTATGGCTACACCTTC.

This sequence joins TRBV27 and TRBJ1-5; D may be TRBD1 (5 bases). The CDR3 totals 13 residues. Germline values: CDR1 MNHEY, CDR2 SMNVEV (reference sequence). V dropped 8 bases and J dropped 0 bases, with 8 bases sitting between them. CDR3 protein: CASGAYSNQPQHF. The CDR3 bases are TGTGCCAGCGGGGCATATAGCAATCAGCCCCAGCATTTT.

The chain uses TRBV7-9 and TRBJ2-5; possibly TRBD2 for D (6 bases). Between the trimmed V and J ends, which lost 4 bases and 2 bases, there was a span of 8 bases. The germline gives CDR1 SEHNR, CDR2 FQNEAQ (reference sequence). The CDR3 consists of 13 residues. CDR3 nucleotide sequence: TGTGCCAGCAGCTGGGCGGGGCAAGAGACCCAGTACTTC. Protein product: CASSWAGQETQYF.

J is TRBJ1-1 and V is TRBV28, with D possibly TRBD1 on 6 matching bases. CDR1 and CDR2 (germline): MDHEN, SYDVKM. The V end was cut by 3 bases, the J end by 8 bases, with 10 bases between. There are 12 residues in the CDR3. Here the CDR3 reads CASSFSGTEAFF. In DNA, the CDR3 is TGTGCCAGCAGTTTTTCCGGGACAGAAGCTTTCTTT.

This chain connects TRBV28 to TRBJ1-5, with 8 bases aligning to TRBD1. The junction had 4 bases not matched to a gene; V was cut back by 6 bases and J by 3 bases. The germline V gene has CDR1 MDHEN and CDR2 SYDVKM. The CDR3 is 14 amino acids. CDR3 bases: TGTGCCAGCAGACAGGACAGGGACAATCAGCCCCAGCATTTT. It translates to CASRQDRDNQPQHF.

The CDR3 reads CASSLRTGGDYEQYF. CDR3 DNA: TGTGCCAGCAGCCTTCGGACTGGAGGGGACTACGAGCAGTACTTC. The rearrangement uses TRBV4-2 and TRBJ2-7, with TRBD2 as a possible D gene (6 bases). Germline loops: CDR1 LGHNA, CDR2 YNFKEQ. This CDR3 contains 15 residues. Trimming shortened V by 4 bases and J by 3 bases, and 16 bases separated the two germline ends.

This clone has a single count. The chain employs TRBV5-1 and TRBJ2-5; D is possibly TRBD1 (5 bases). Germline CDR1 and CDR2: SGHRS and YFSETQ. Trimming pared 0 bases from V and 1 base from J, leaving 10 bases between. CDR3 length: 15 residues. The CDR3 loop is CASSLVGPIQETQYF. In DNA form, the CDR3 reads TGCGCCAGCAGCTTGGTGGGGCCTATCCAAGAGACCCAGTACTTC.

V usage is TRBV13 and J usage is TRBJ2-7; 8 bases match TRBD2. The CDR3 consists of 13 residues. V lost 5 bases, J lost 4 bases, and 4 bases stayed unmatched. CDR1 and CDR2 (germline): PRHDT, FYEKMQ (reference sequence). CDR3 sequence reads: CASSLGRGYEQYF. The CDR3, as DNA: TGTGCCAGCAGCCTCGGGAGGGGGTACGAGCAGTACTTC.

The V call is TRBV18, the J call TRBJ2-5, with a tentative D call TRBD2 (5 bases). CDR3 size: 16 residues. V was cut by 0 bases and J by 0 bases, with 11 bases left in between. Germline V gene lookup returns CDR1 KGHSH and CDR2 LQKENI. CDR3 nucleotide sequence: TGTGCCAGCTCACCACCTAGTGGACTCGACCAAGAGACCCAGTACTTC. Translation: CASSPPSGLDQETQYF. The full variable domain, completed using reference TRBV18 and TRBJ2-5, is NAGVMQNPRHLVRRRGQEARLRCSPMKGHSHVYWYRQLPEEGLKFMVYLQKENIIDESGMPKERFSAEFPKEGPSILRIQQVVRGDSAAYFCASSPPSGLDQETQYFGPGTRLLVL.

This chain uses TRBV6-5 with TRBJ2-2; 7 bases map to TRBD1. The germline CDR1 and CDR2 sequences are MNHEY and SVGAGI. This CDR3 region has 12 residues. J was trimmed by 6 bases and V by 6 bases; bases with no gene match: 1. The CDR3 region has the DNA TGTGCCAGCAGCCAGGGGGCCGGGGAGCTGTTTTTT. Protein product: CASSQGAGELFF.

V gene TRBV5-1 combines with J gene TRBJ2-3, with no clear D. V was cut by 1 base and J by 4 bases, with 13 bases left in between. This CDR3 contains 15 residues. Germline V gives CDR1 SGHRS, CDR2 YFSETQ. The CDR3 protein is CASSLLGPRSDTQYF. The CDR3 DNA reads TGCGCCAGCAGCTTGCTTGGGCCAAGGTCAGATACGCAGTATTTT.

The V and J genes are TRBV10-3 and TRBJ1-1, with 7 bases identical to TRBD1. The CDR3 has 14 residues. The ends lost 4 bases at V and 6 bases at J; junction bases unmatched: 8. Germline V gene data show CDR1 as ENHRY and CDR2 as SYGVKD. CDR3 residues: CAISGKTGMAEAFF. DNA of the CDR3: TGTGCCATCAGTGGGAAGACAGGGATGGCTGAAGCTTTCTTT.

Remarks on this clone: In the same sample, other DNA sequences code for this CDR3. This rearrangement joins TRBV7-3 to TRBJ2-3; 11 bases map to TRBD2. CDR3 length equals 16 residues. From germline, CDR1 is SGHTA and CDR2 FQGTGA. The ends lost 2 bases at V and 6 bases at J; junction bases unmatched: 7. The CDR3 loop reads CASSLGLAGGPDTQYF. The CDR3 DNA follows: TGTGCCAGCAGCTTAGGGCTAGCGGGGGGCCCCGATACGCAGTATTTT. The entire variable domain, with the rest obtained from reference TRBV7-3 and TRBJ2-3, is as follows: GAGVSQTPSNKVTEKGKYVELRCDPISGHTALYWYRQSLGQGPEFLIYFQGTGAADDSGLPNDRFFAVRPEGSVSTLKIQRTERGDSAVYLCASSLGLAGGPDTQYFGPGTRLTVL.

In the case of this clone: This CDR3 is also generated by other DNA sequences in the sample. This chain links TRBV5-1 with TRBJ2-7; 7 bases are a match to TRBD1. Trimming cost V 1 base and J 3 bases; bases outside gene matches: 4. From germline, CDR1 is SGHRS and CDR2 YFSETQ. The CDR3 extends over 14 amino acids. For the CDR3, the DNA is TGCGCCAGCAGCTTGAAACAGGGGTTCTACGAGCAGTACTTC. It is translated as CASSLKQGFYEQYF.

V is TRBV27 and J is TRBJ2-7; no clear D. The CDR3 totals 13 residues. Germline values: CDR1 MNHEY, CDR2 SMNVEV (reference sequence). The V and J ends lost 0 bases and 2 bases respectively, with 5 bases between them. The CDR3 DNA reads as TGTGCCAGCAGTTTATCGTCAGCCTACGAGCAGTACTTC. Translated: CASSLSSAYEQYF.

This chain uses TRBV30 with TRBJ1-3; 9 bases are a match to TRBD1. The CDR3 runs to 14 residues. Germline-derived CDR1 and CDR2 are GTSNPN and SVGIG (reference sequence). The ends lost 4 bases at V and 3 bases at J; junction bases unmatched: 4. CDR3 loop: CAWNRGRGGNTIYF. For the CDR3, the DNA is TGTGCCTGGAACAGGGGGCGAGGTGGAAACACCATATATTTT.